The rows below give T cell receptor beta chains drawn from one sample of a study of T cells in Graves' hyperthyroidism and ophthalmopathy. Via MiXCR, TCRdb re-called the multiplex PCR reads, giving one row per CDR3 protein. This sample carries hundreds of thousands of distinct CDR3 sequences, 15% to 20% of them seen once, and the ten largest clones take 3% to 4%. Sequenced: blood. The receptors were gathered from a woman in her twenties or thirties with Graves' hyperthyroidism. Both conserved end residues are part of each CDR3. Fields, in order: J gene, clone size, V gene, D gene, CDR3 DNA, CDR3 protein. A D gene is named only where the DNA matches it firmly. The size entry is marked missing in some rows and otherwise reads once, few, many or a size class.

j_call: TRBJ2-7; clone_size: .; v_call: TRBV10-3; d_call: TRBD2; cdr3_nt: TGTGCCATCAATCGGGGGACTAGCGGGAGGGCCGGGGGCGCCTACGAGCAGTACTTC; cdr3_aa: CAINRGTSGRAGGAYEQYF
j_call: TRBJ1-2; clone_size: few; v_call: TRBV29-1; d_call: .; cdr3_nt: TGCAGCGTGTGGGGGGCCTATGGCTACACCTTC; cdr3_aa: CSVWGAYGYTF
j_call: TRBJ1-6; clone_size: .; v_call: TRBV12-3/TRBV12-4; d_call: .; cdr3_nt: TGTGCCAGCAGTTTGTCAGGGGAGCGGTCACCCCTCCACTTT; cdr3_aa: CASSLSGERSPLHF
j_call: TRBJ1-2; clone_size: .; v_call: TRBV12-3/TRBV12-4; d_call: TRBD1; cdr3_nt: TGTGCCAGCTCTAGACAGGGGACATATGGCTACACCTTC; cdr3_aa: CASSRQGTYGYTF
j_call: TRBJ1-1; clone_size: .; v_call: TRBV20-1; d_call: .; cdr3_nt: TGCAGTGCTAAAAGGCAGGGAAACACTGAAGCTTTCTTT; cdr3_aa: CSAKRQGNTEAFF
j_call: TRBJ1-1; clone_size: many; v_call: TRBV20-1; d_call: .; cdr3_nt: TGCAGTGCTAGAGGGGAGCCGAACACTGAAGCTTTCTTT; cdr3_aa: CSARGEPNTEAFF
j_call: TRBJ1-5; clone_size: few; v_call: TRBV7-9; d_call: .; cdr3_nt: TGTGCCAGCAGCTTGGGTTTTGAAGGGGAAAGTGGATACAATCAGCCCCAGCATTTT; cdr3_aa: CASSLGFEGESGYNQPQHF
j_call: TRBJ2-7; clone_size: .; v_call: TRBV4-3; d_call: .; cdr3_nt: TGCGCCAGCAGCCAAGAATGGTCGGGGGGCGCCTCGACGCTTTACGAGCAGTACTTC; cdr3_aa: CASSQEWSGGASTLYEQYF
j_call: TRBJ1-1; clone_size: many; v_call: TRBV12-3/TRBV12-4; d_call: .; cdr3_nt: TGTGCCAGCAGTTTCCGGACAGCTACTGAGACTGAAGCTTTCTTT; cdr3_aa: CASSFRTATETEAFF
j_call: TRBJ1-2; clone_size: .; v_call: TRBV12-3/TRBV12-4; d_call: .; cdr3_nt: TGTGCCAGCATCGGGGGGGGCTACACCTTC; cdr3_aa: CASIGGGYTF
j_call: TRBJ2-5; clone_size: many; v_call: TRBV28; d_call: .; cdr3_nt: TGTGCCAGCAGTTTACTAGGGAGGTCCTCGCAAGAGACCCAGTACTTC; cdr3_aa: CASSLLGRSSQETQYF
j_call: TRBJ2-7; clone_size: many; v_call: TRBV28; d_call: TRBD1; cdr3_nt: TGTGCCAGCAGGACAGGGGTCTACGAGCAGTACTTC; cdr3_aa: CASRTGVYEQYF
j_call: TRBJ2-7; clone_size: few; v_call: TRBV12-3/TRBV12-4; d_call: .; cdr3_nt: TGTGCCAGCAGTGGATCGAGGATCCACGAGCAGTACTTC; cdr3_aa: CASSGSRIHEQYF
j_call: TRBJ2-4; clone_size: many; v_call: TRBV30; d_call: .; cdr3_nt: TGTGCCTGGAGTCCCCAACTCGATCCAAACATTCAGTACTTC; cdr3_aa: CAWSPQLDPNIQYF
j_call: TRBJ2-1; clone_size: few; v_call: TRBV28; d_call: TRBD2; cdr3_nt: TGTGCCAGCGTACCACACAGGCGGACTAGCGGGATCCTCTACAATGAGCAGTTCTTC; cdr3_aa: CASVPHRRTSGILYNEQFF
j_call: TRBJ2-5; clone_size: many; v_call: TRBV7-8; d_call: TRBD2; cdr3_nt: TGTGCCAGCAGCTTAGGCGGGAGTAGAGAGACCCAGTACTTC; cdr3_aa: CASSLGGSRETQYF
j_call: TRBJ2-7; clone_size: .; v_call: TRBV28; d_call: TRBD1; cdr3_nt: TGTGCCAGCAGTCCGACAGGGTTCGGAGAGCAGTACTTC; cdr3_aa: CASSPTGFGEQYF
j_call: TRBJ2-7; clone_size: .; v_call: TRBV15; d_call: .; cdr3_nt: TGTGCCACCAGCAGAGACCGCGGCAACTACGAGCAGTATTTC; cdr3_aa: CATSRDRGNYEQYF
j_call: TRBJ2-5; clone_size: .; v_call: TRBV5-1; d_call: .; cdr3_nt: TGCGCCAGCAGCCCGGCCCCCCGGGAGACCCAGTACTTC; cdr3_aa: CASSPAPRETQYF
j_call: TRBJ2-3; clone_size: many; v_call: TRBV5-1; d_call: .; cdr3_nt: TGCGCCAGCAGCTTGGAGGACAGCACAGATACGCAGTATTTT; cdr3_aa: CASSLEDSTDTQYF
j_call: TRBJ1-5; clone_size: many; v_call: TRBV6-1; d_call: TRBD1; cdr3_nt: TGTGCCAGCAGGCCTGGACAGGGGGCTAATCAGCCCCAGCATTTT; cdr3_aa: CASRPGQGANQPQHF
j_call: TRBJ2-1; clone_size: few; v_call: TRBV9; d_call: TRBD2; cdr3_nt: TGTGCCAGCAGCGCGTCCCCTAGCGGGAGTTCCTACAATGAGCAGTTCTTC; cdr3_aa: CASSASPSGSSYNEQFF
j_call: TRBJ2-1; clone_size: many; v_call: TRBV28; d_call: .; cdr3_nt: TGTGCCAGCAGTTTCCTTTCGCCTAGCTCGACAAATGAGCAGTTCTTC; cdr3_aa: CASSFLSPSSTNEQFF
j_call: TRBJ2-1; clone_size: many; v_call: TRBV19; d_call: TRBD1; cdr3_nt: TGTGCCAGTAGTATCATTAGGGGGCGTTACAATGAGCAGTTCTTC; cdr3_aa: CASSIIRGRYNEQFF
j_call: TRBJ2-4; clone_size: few; v_call: TRBV7-9; d_call: TRBD1; cdr3_nt: TGTGCCAGCAGTTATTTAACTGACAGGGGCAAAAACATTCAGTACTTC; cdr3_aa: CASSYLTDRGKNIQYF
j_call: TRBJ2-1; clone_size: many; v_call: TRBV29-1; d_call: .; cdr3_nt: TGCAGCGTGGGGGACGGTTACAATGAGCAGTTCTTC; cdr3_aa: CSVGDGYNEQFF
j_call: TRBJ2-1; clone_size: many; v_call: TRBV20-1; d_call: .; cdr3_nt: TGCAGTGCTAGTTTGGGGGAGGCTTTCAATGAGCAGTTCTTC; cdr3_aa: CSASLGEAFNEQFF
j_call: TRBJ2-3; clone_size: many; v_call: TRBV28; d_call: .; cdr3_nt: TGTGCCAGCAGTTTGGGGCTCTTGGGGGGGCTTACGCAGTATTTT; cdr3_aa: CASSLGLLGGLTQYF
j_call: TRBJ1-4; clone_size: many; v_call: TRBV12-3/TRBV12-4; d_call: .; cdr3_nt: TGTGCCAGCAGTTTCGTAAATGAAAAACTGTTTTTT; cdr3_aa: CASSFVNEKLFF
j_call: TRBJ2-5; clone_size: .; v_call: TRBV3-1; d_call: .; cdr3_nt: TGTGCCAGCAGCCAATCCCCCCTAGGTCAGACCCATTACTTC; cdr3_aa: CASSQSPLGQTHYF
j_call: TRBJ1-1; clone_size: many; v_call: TRBV28; d_call: .; cdr3_nt: TGTGCCAGCAGTATAGCCGGGCCCCGCGTTCAGAACACTGAAGCTTTCTTT; cdr3_aa: CASSIAGPRVQNTEAFF
j_call: TRBJ1-1; clone_size: .; v_call: TRBV19; d_call: TRBD1; cdr3_nt: TGTGCCAGCCAACTAACAGGGGGTGCTGAAGCTTTCTTT; cdr3_aa: CASQLTGGAEAFF
j_call: TRBJ2-7; clone_size: few; v_call: TRBV20-1; d_call: .; cdr3_nt: TGCAGTGCTAGACACAGGGAGCAGTACTTC; cdr3_aa: CSARHREQYF
j_call: TRBJ1-2; clone_size: .; v_call: TRBV7-9; d_call: .; cdr3_nt: TGTGCCAGCAGAAGGGGTATTGATGGCTACACCTTC; cdr3_aa: CASRRGIDGYTF
j_call: TRBJ1-1; clone_size: many; v_call: TRBV28; d_call: TRBD1; cdr3_nt: TGTGCCAGCAACACAGGGGGTAATACTGAAGCTTTCTTT; cdr3_aa: CASNTGGNTEAFF
j_call: TRBJ2-7; clone_size: few; v_call: TRBV5-1; d_call: .; cdr3_nt: TGCGCCAGCAGGCTTACAGAAGCATACGAGCAGTACTTC; cdr3_aa: CASRLTEAYEQYF
j_call: TRBJ2-3; clone_size: .; v_call: TRBV18; d_call: TRBD1; cdr3_nt: TGTGCCAGCTCAGCGACAGGGACAGATACGCAGTATTTT; cdr3_aa: CASSATGTDTQYF
j_call: TRBJ2-1; clone_size: .; v_call: TRBV9; d_call: .; cdr3_nt: TGTGCCAGCAGCCGCGTAGGGGGAGTTAATGAGCAGTTCTTC; cdr3_aa: CASSRVGGVNEQFF
j_call: TRBJ1-1; clone_size: many; v_call: TRBV2; d_call: .; cdr3_nt: TGTGCCAGCAGCCAACAGGGACTTGAAGCTTTCTTT; cdr3_aa: CASSQQGLEAFF
j_call: TRBJ2-7; clone_size: .; v_call: TRBV28; d_call: TRBD1; cdr3_nt: TGTGCCAGCAGTTTCGGAGCAGAGACCGGACAGGGCGGTACGCCCTACTCCTACGAGCAGTACTTC; cdr3_aa: CASSFGAETGQGGTPYSYEQYF
j_call: TRBJ2-1; clone_size: .; v_call: TRBV5-1; d_call: TRBD2; cdr3_nt: TGCGCCAGCAGCACTAGCGGGAGGGAGCAGTTCTTC; cdr3_aa: CASSTSGREQFF
j_call: TRBJ1-5; clone_size: .; v_call: TRBV20-1; d_call: .; cdr3_nt: TGCAGTGCTAGAGTCAGGCGCGATCAGCCCCAGCATTTT; cdr3_aa: CSARVRRDQPQHF
j_call: TRBJ2-1; clone_size: .; v_call: TRBV7-9; d_call: TRBD2; cdr3_nt: TGCGCCAGCAGCCCTACCGGGGGGGATGAGCAGTTCTTC; cdr3_aa: CASSPTGGDEQFF
j_call: TRBJ2-3; clone_size: many; v_call: TRBV5-1; d_call: .; cdr3_nt: TGCGCCAGCAGCTTGCTTGGGCCCATCCTTCGCACAGATACGCAGTATTTT; cdr3_aa: CASSLLGPILRTDTQYF
j_call: TRBJ1-3; clone_size: few; v_call: TRBV28; d_call: .; cdr3_nt: TGTGCCAGCAGCCTCCAGGGTAATGGAAACACCATATATTTT; cdr3_aa: CASSLQGNGNTIYF
j_call: TRBJ2-7; clone_size: .; v_call: TRBV30; d_call: .; cdr3_nt: TGTGCCTGGAGCCCAGACACACGACGCTCCTACGAGCAGTACTTC; cdr3_aa: CAWSPDTRRSYEQYF
j_call: TRBJ1-3; clone_size: many; v_call: TRBV30; d_call: .; cdr3_nt: TGTGCCTGGAGCCGAGAGGGCGGCCAAACAGGAAACACCATATATTTT; cdr3_aa: CAWSREGGQTGNTIYF
j_call: TRBJ1-1; clone_size: many; v_call: TRBV4-2; d_call: .; cdr3_nt: TGTGCCAGCAGCCAAGATGGGCAGTCGATGAACACTGAAGCTTTCTTT; cdr3_aa: CASSQDGQSMNTEAFF
j_call: TRBJ2-7; clone_size: .; v_call: TRBV27; d_call: .; cdr3_nt: TGTGCCAGCAGTTTCGAGGGGAGCTCCTACGAGCAGTACTTC; cdr3_aa: CASSFEGSSYEQYF
j_call: TRBJ1-2; clone_size: many; v_call: TRBV18; d_call: .; cdr3_nt: TGTGCCAGCTCACCACCGGTCTCTGATTTTGGCTACACCTTC; cdr3_aa: CASSPPVSDFGYTF
j_call: TRBJ1-5; clone_size: many; v_call: TRBV30; d_call: .; cdr3_nt: TGTGCCTGGAGTGTGAGGAGCGGCAATCAGCCCCAGCATTTT; cdr3_aa: CAWSVRSGNQPQHF
j_call: TRBJ1-2; clone_size: many; v_call: TRBV11-1; d_call: .; cdr3_nt: TGTGCCAGCAGCTCTCCCTCTGGGGCCTATGGCTACACCTTC; cdr3_aa: CASSSPSGAYGYTF
j_call: TRBJ2-7; clone_size: .; v_call: TRBV11-1; d_call: .; cdr3_nt: TGTGCCAGCAGCTGGGGCAGGGCCTCCTACGAGCAGTACTTC; cdr3_aa: CASSWGRASYEQYF
j_call: TRBJ2-7; clone_size: many; v_call: TRBV27; d_call: .; cdr3_nt: TGTGCCAGCAGTCTAGCCACTAGCAGTACCTACGAGCAGTACTTC; cdr3_aa: CASSLATSSTYEQYF
j_call: TRBJ2-5; clone_size: many; v_call: TRBV24-1; d_call: TRBD2; cdr3_nt: TGTGCCACCAGTGAACCCAGACTAGCTGGGACCCAGTACTTC; cdr3_aa: CATSEPRLAGTQYF
j_call: TRBJ2-1; clone_size: many; v_call: TRBV2; d_call: .; cdr3_nt: TGTGCCAGCAGTCAGGCAGGGGTCGGACTATCATACAATGAGCAGTTCTTC; cdr3_aa: CASSQAGVGLSYNEQFF
j_call: TRBJ2-1; clone_size: .; v_call: TRBV11-3; d_call: .; cdr3_nt: TGTGCCAGCAGCTTGGGACGGTTGGAGCAGTTCTTC; cdr3_aa: CASSLGRLEQFF
j_call: TRBJ2-7; clone_size: many; v_call: TRBV5-1; d_call: TRBD2; cdr3_nt: TGCGCCAGCAGCACTAGCGGGAGTGGTTACGAGCAGTACTTC; cdr3_aa: CASSTSGSGYEQYF
j_call: TRBJ2-3; clone_size: few; v_call: TRBV5-1; d_call: TRBD2; cdr3_nt: TGCGCCAGCAGCCCCATCGGACTAGCGAGCACAGATACGCAGTATTTT; cdr3_aa: CASSPIGLASTDTQYF